This record covers a single TCR beta chain. Its antigen is undetermined. This sample was taken from a study of T cells in localized non-small cell lung cancer. The V and J ends lost 4 bases and 9 bases respectively, with 16 bases between them. CDR3 size: 14 residues. Germline V gene data show CDR1 as SGDLS and CDR2 as YYNGEE. Sequencing used immunoSEQ multiplex PCR; TCRdb keeps in-frame clones, though not all of them. The table has fewer than 35,000 clones, more than 75% seen once; the top ten hold around 4.2%. Study observations and caveats: There was an association of higher blood T cell density with longer overall survival.

Specimen: peripheral blood, collected before any cancer treatment. The genes are TRBV9 and TRBJ2-2, with D perhaps being TRBD1 or TRBD2 (5 bases each). The sequence derives from a male donor aged 60 or older with stage III lung adenocarcinoma. CDR3 protein: CASSFGTVSRELFF. For the CDR3, the DNA is TGTGCCAGCAGCTTCGGGACGGTAAGCCGGGAGCTGTTTTTT.